This TCR beta chain stems from a study of CD8 T cells in ankylosing spondylitis (dated by TCRdb to the late 2010s). About the investigation overall: T cell receptor beta repertoires were profiled in healthy donors and ankylosing spondylitis patients so that disease-linked TCR variants could be found. The full study cohort was made up of about 24 ankylosing spondylitis patients and 108 healthy donors. Peripheral blood was sampled, and synovial fluid was additionally collected from ankylosing spondylitis patients.

What the research found in general, with its limitations: According to the report, matched synovial fluid samples from ankylosing spondylitis patients were significantly enriched for the disease-linked clones. Some motif variants had previously been reported in the synovial fluid and blood of reactive arthritis patients, which suggests shared mechanisms of disease initiation. A TCR beta motif made up of roughly eight highly homologous amino acid variants appeared to be characteristic of blood from ankylosing spondylitis patients. The disease-linked clones had a CD8+ phenotype and were found at relatively low frequencies in peripheral blood.

This clonotype was seen many times. The clone's antigen remains unknown. Per-nucleotide qualities are absent, and no much larger clonotype sits a single base away. CDR1 and CDR2 are drawn from the germline V gene: ENHRY, SYGVKD. The CDR3 runs 13 amino acids, cysteine and phenylalanine included. CDR3 DNA only is kept here, 39 bases in frame from base 1. V loses 2 bases of germline sequence and J loses 6 bases, and the interval between the two ends is 10 bases. The sequencer was an Illumina HiSeq 2500. Quantitative 5'-RACE with molecular barcodes was the method used to prepare the TCR beta libraries. The paper's processing steps were these. Disease-linked TCR variants were identified with a new computational method built on a probabilistic model of VDJ rearrangement. The public sequencing data were trimmed at Q25 with fastp and processed into clonotypes with MiXCR by TCRdb, which kept only in-frame beta chains. CDR3 protein duplicates are merged, each entry listing the most common genes and DNA. These V and J calls rely on TCRdb rather than the paper's analysis. In all, the sample holds approximately 220,000 distinct CDR3 sequences, and about 26% of those were seen once. Under 7% of the sample comes from the top ten.

The sample taken for sequencing was blood, either unsorted or a sorted T cell fraction (not recorded which). This TCR derives from a male donor with ankylosing spondylitis or in good health (not recorded which). The rearranged chain carries TRBV10-3 and TRBJ1-2; the D gene cannot be named for sure. The CDR3 has the sequence CAISEIGRNGYTF. The base sequence is TGTGCCATCAGTGAGATAGGGCGTAATGGCTACACCTTC.